These T cell receptor beta chains were read from a single sample in a study of shared clonotypes between healthy human individuals. The assay was immunoSEQ multiplex PCR, and TCRdb's table has in-frame clones only and misses some. The sample lists 950,000 to 1,200,000 clones; 77% were seen once. The sequencing input was memory CD4+ T cells from PBMCs. Source of these receptors: a man younger than 35 in good health. Some clones in this sample may be carry-over from other donors' samples. Each CDR3 is given without its conserved first and last residue. The order of the fields is V gene, J gene, CDR3 protein.

TRBV5-8	TRBJ2-1	ASRYRAGENEQF
TRBV10-3	TRBJ2-6	AISPTGRTSSGANVLT
TRBV14	TRBJ1-4	ASSRPWEKLF
TRBV7-2	TRBJ1-5	ASSWWDQPQH
TRBV11-2	TRBJ2-6	ASSHVSGRGSGANVLT
TRBV4-2	TRBJ2-1	ASSQPGLAGGPRDNEQF
TRBV18	TRBJ1-4	ASSPYSNNEKLF
TRBV18	TRBJ2-5	ASSPIAGQETQY
TRBV18	TRBJ2-7	ASRGLAGSEQY
TRBV11-2	TRBJ1-3	ASSIGAGGNTIY
TRBV5-4	TRBJ1-5	ASSLGEDQPQH
TRBV30	TRBJ2-3	AWRVGDAQY
TRBV5-6	TRBJ2-1	ASSLYRRGAGGMVAQF
TRBV6-5	TRBJ1-1	ASITTGGTEAF
TRBV11-2	TRBJ2-5	ASSRTEETQY
TRBV4-1	TRBJ2-7	ASSQLLSPRNSYEQY
TRBV2	TRBJ2-7	ASVRSTVYEQY
TRBV5-4	TRBJ2-3	ASSLGAGAGTDTQY
TRBV27	TRBJ2-5	ASSFGSIGTQY
TRBV5-4	TRBJ2-7	ASSFGGTSSYEQY
TRBV7-2	TRBJ2-1	ASSLAGSAYNEQF
TRBV7-2	TRBJ2-7	ASSLWLDEQY
TRBV11-2	TRBJ1-2	ASSLAWGGYT
TRBV30	TRBJ2-3	AWGRVPSTDTQY
TRBV11-2	TRBJ2-3	ASSTLGRGPDTQY
TRBV6-5	TRBJ2-3	ASRSSGTGADTQY
TRBV5-4	TRBJ2-2	ASSLSTPQGRRITGELF
TRBV10-3	TRBJ2-7	ASREEPYEQY
TRBV7-2	TRBJ2-1	ASSSPDRAAGEQF
TRBV5-5	TRBJ2-7	ASSLAGLSSYEQY
TRBV5-1	TRBJ2-3	ASSLDGRYPDTQY
TRBV5-5	TRBJ2-7	ASSTDRDSRGYEQY
TRBV7-3	TRBJ2-2	ASSLLAPGTGELF
TRBV14	TRBJ2-1	ASSQDYWRDEQF
TRBV6-5	TRBJ1-1	ASSYSEGNTEAF
TRBV2	TRBJ2-7	ASSVGTPPYEQY
TRBV4-1	TRBJ2-3	ASSHDDRTGAQY
TRBV6-1	TRBJ2-1	ASSDRVRPARF
TRBV7-9	TRBJ1-1	ASSRTGYNTEAF
TRBV9	TRBJ1-3	ASSAIGRGNTIY
TRBV18	TRBJ2-1	ASSPRRLAGGDNEQF
TRBV28	TRBJ2-7	ASSLGTSRPI
TRBV27	TRBJ2-7	ASSQSGTSGSKQY
TRBV28	TRBJ2-7	ASSLWPLAGVGSEQY
TRBV9	TRBJ1-1	ASSGTSPVAF
TRBV9	TRBJ2-7	ASSVDGSNYEQY
TRBV5-1	TRBJ2-1	ASSLAGGVRDNEQF
TRBV28	TRBJ2-6	AIRGPGANVLT